These 15 T cell receptor beta chains were sequenced from one sample in a study of identical twins. Each CDR3 protein gets one entry after TCRdb re-called the 5' RACE reads with MiXCR. The sample yields hundreds of thousands of distinct CDR3 sequences, approximately 13% seen once. The data also belong to a second study, concerning yellow fever vaccine responses in identical twins.

The sample taken for sequencing was PBMCs. All receptors derive from a woman aged 18-29 years in good health.

This clonotype was observed a handful of times. This chain uses TRBV27 with TRBJ2-5; D may be TRBD2 (6 bases). Germline V gives CDR1 MNHEY, CDR2 SMNVEV (reference sequence). The CDR3 extends over 13 amino acids. V was shortened by 8 bases and J by 4 bases, with 14 bases between the two germline ends. CDR3 coding DNA: TGTGCCAGCGGGACTCGTGGGGCAGAGACCCAGTACTTC. Its protein product is CASGTRGAETQYF.

The CDR3 nucleotides read TGTGCCTTGCGACAGGGGGTTGCCAATGAGCAGTTCTTC. Its translation is CALRQGVANEQFF. The gene calls are TRBV10-3 and TRBJ2-1, with 9 nucleotides matching TRBD1. With V trimmed by 11 bases and J by 6 bases, 8 bases remained unmatched. Germline V lookup: CDR1 ENHRY, CDR2 SYGVKD. CDR3 length: 13 residues.

This chain joins TRBV5-1 and TRBJ1-2; 8 bases fit TRBD1. The CDR3 runs to 18 residues. Losses at the gene ends were 5 bases for V and 0 bases for J; bases not matched to a gene: 15. Germline CDR1 and CDR2: SGHRS and YFSETQ. The CDR3 sequence: CASRPQGARLTANYGYTF. In nucleotides, the CDR3 is TGCGCCAGCAGACCTCAGGGGGCACGCCTCACCGCTAACTATGGCTACACCTTC.

The V call is TRBV27, the J call TRBJ2-3; TRBD1 might be the D (6 bases). CDR1 and CDR2 from the germline V gene are MNHEY and SMNVEV (reference sequence). The V and J ends lost 0 bases and 2 bases respectively, with 12 bases between them. The CDR3 covers 16 residues. CDR3 amino acids: CASSLSAGDPTDTQYF. CDR3 DNA: TGTGCCAGCAGTTTATCAGCAGGGGACCCCACAGATACGCAGTATTTT.

The genes are TRBV20-1 and TRBJ2-3; TRBD2 matches 10 bases. Trimming took 4 bases from V and 2 from J; bases not matched to a gene: 6. The CDR3 has 15 amino acids. Per germline, CDR1 DFQATT and CDR2 SNEGSKA (reference sequence). The CDR3 protein is CSATSSGGTTDTQYF. The DNA of the CDR3 is TGCAGTGCTACGTCTAGCGGGGGTACCACAGATACGCAGTATTTT.

This clonotype was picked up a small number of times. This rearrangement joins TRBV29-1 to TRBJ2-4; 7 bases map to TRBD1. Germline-derived CDR1 and CDR2 are SQVTM and ANQGSEA. The ends lost 5 bases at V and 9 bases at J; junction bases unmatched: 19. The CDR3 has 16 residues. CDR3 sequence reads: CSVLHWGDREGGIQYF. The CDR3 bases are TGCAGCGTTCTCCATTGGGGAGACAGGGAAGGAGGCATTCAGTACTTC. Full variable domain (remainder filled in from reference TRBV29-1 and TRBJ2-4): SAVISQKPSRDICQRGTSLTIQCQVDSQVTMMFWYRQQPGQSLTLIATANQGSEATYESGFVIDKFPISRPNLTFSTLTVSNMSPEDSSIYLCSVLHWGDREGGIQYFGAGTRLSVL.

This clonotype was picked up many times. The chain has TRBV27 and TRBJ2-1, with D possibly TRBD2 on 6 matching bases. The V and J ends lost 1 base and 5 bases respectively, with 12 bases between them. Germline-derived CDR1 and CDR2 are MNHEY and SMNVEV (reference sequence). The CDR3 consists of 15 residues. The CDR3: CASSLWVAANNEQFF. The CDR3 bases are TGTGCCAGCAGTTTATGGGTAGCGGCAAACAATGAGCAGTTCTTC.

This clonotype was seen more than once but under ten times. V and J are TRBV12-5 and TRBJ2-1; 8 positions agree with TRBD2. This CDR3 is 17 amino acids long. CDR1 is LGHNT and CDR2 is FRNRAP in the germline V gene. Trimming at V came to 0 bases and at J to 3 bases, leaving 7 bases not matched to a gene. The CDR3 DNA sequence: TGTGCTAGTGGTTTGGTCGGAAGCGGGAGTCTCTACAATGAGCAGTTCTTC. This encodes CASGLVGSGSLYNEQFF.

The chain links TRBV4-1 to TRBJ2-2; 7 bases are shared with TRBD1. This CDR3 has 16 residues. Trimming cost V 2 bases and J 6 bases; bases outside gene matches: 9. The V gene's germline CDR1 is MGHRA and CDR2 YSYEKL. The CDR3 region has the DNA TGCGCCAGCAGCCAACCCCTCAGAGGGGGCGCCGGGGAGCTGTTTTTT. It yields the protein CASSQPLRGGAGELFF.

The chain carries TRBV6-1 and TRBJ2-7; 10 bases are a match to TRBD2. V lost 2 bases, J lost 12 bases, and 7 bases stayed unmatched. Looked up from germline, CDR1 is MNHNS and CDR2 is SASEGT. This CDR3 is built from 13 residues. The CDR3 DNA reads TGTGCCAGCAGTGAAAACCTAGCGGGGGTACCGTACGTC. Its translation is CASSENLAGVPYV.

The chain couples TRBV6-5 to TRBJ1-4, with no clear D. The germline gives CDR1 MNHEY, CDR2 SVGAGI. The V and J ends lost 0 bases and 8 bases respectively, with 10 bases between them. The CDR3 contains 14 residues. The CDR3 region is CASSYSPAGEKLFF. CDR3 coding DNA: TGTGCCAGCAGTTACTCCCCCGCGGGAGAAAAACTGTTTTTT.

The genes are TRBV7-7 and TRBJ2-2, with 11 bases lining up with TRBD2. Germline lookup yields CDR1 SSHAT and CDR2 FNYEAQ (reference sequence). The junction had 8 bases not matched to a gene; V was cut back by 2 bases and J by 3 bases. The CDR3 is made up of 18 amino acids. For the CDR3, the DNA is TGTGCCAGCAGCTTAAAGATAGGGACTAGCGGAGACACCGGGGAGCTGTTTTTT. This codes for CASSLKIGTSGDTGELFF.

The chain employs TRBV4-1 and TRBJ1-1; D may be TRBD1 (5 bases). The V gene lost 4 bases and the J gene lost 1 base, with 13 bases spanning the gap. This CDR3 region has 15 residues. Looked up from germline, CDR1 is MGHRA and CDR2 is YSYEKL. The CDR3 region is CASSPVRGKNTEAFF. Here the CDR3 DNA reads TGCGCCAGCAGCCCAGTCCGGGGGAAGAACACTGAAGCTTTCTTT.

The V and J genes are TRBV6-1 and TRBJ2-1; 10 bases align to TRBD2. This CDR3 spans 18 amino acids. CDR1 is MNHNS, CDR2 SASEGT, per germline. Trimming cost V 4 bases and J 6 bases; bases outside gene matches: 15. CDR3 loop: CASSGSSGSGYRGNEQFF. For the CDR3, the DNA is TGTGCCAGCAGTGGTTCTAGCGGGAGCGGGTATCGGGGCAATGAGCAGTTCTTC.

In its sample, this clonotype was seen a few times. The rearrangement uses TRBV29-1 and TRBJ2-7; 9 nucleotides align to TRBD1. Germline V gives CDR1 SQVTM, CDR2 ANQGSEA. V was clipped by 6 bases and J by 4 bases; unmatched bases: 10. This CDR3 has 14 residues. The CDR3 spells CSVSRTGGAYEQYF. The CDR3 bases are TGCAGCGTCTCCCGCACAGGGGGCGCGTACGAGCAGTACTTC.